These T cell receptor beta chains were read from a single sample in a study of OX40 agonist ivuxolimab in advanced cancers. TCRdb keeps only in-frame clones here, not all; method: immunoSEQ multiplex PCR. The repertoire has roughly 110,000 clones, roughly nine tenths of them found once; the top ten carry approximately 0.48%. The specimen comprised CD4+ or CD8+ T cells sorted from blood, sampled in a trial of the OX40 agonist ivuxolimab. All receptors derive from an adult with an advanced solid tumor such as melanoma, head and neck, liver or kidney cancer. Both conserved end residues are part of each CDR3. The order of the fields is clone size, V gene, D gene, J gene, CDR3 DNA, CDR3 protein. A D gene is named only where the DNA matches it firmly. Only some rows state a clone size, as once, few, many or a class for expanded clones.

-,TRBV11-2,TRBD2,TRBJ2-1,TGTGCCAGCACCACGGATGCGGGGGCCTACAATGAGCAGTTCTTC,CASTTDAGAYNEQFF
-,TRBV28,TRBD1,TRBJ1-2,TGTGCCAGCAGAACAGGGGAGGGGAGGTATGGCTACACCTTC,CASRTGEGRYGYTF
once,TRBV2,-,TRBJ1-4,TGTGCCAGCAGTGCTCAGAAGAACCCAACAACTAATGAAAAACTGTTTTTT,CASSAQKNPTTNEKLFF
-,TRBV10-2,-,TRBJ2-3,TGCGCCAGCAGTCTAAGAGGTAGCAGGGCTACAGATACGCAGTATTTT,CASSLRGSRATDTQYF
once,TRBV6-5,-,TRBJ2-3,TGTGCCAGCAGTTACTCGGTGGGGAGCACAGATACGCAGTATTTT,CASSYSVGSTDTQYF
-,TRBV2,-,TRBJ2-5,TGTGCCAGCGCGGGGACAAACCAAGAGACCCAGTACTTC,CASAGTNQETQYF
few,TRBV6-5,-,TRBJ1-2,TGTGCCAGCAGTAAACAGGGCTATGGCTACACCTTC,CASSKQGYGYTF
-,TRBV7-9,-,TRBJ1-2,TGTGCCAGCAGCTTAGAAACGGGGGACTATGGCTACACCTTC,CASSLETGDYGYTF
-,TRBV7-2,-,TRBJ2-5,TGTGCCAGCAGCCCCCACAGGGTTAAGTGGGAGACCCAGTACTTC,CASSPHRVKWETQYF
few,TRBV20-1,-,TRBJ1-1,TGCCGGACTAACCGGCACGAAGCTTTCTTT,CRTNRHEAFF
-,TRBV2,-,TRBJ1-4,TGTGCCAGCACTCCCGGGAGCGGTGAAAAACTGTTTTTT,CASTPGSGEKLFF
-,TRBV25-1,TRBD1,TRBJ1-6,TGTGCCAGCTGGACAGGGGGCGATCGGTCACCCCTCCACTTT,CASWTGGDRSPLHF
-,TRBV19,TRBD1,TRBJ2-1,TGTGCCAGTACCCATAGAGGGGGCCTGAATGAGCAGTTCTTC,CASTHRGGLNEQFF
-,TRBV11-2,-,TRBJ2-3,TGTGCCAGCAGCCCGGCCGTTTATACCGAAGATACGCAGTATTTT,CASSPAVYTEDTQYF
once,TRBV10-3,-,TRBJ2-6,TGTGCCATGAGCTCTGGGGCCAACGTCCTGACTTTC,CAMSSGANVLTF
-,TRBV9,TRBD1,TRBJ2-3,TGTGCCAGCAGCACCCGGACAGGCCCAGATACGCAGTATTTT,CASSTRTGPDTQYF
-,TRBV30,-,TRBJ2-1,TGTGCCTGGAGTCCTCTTACTGGGGGGGCTGATGAGCAGTTCTTC,CAWSPLTGGADEQFF
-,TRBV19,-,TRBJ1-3,TGTGCCAGTAGTCCCGGATCAGCGCTAATATATTTT,CASSPGSALIYF
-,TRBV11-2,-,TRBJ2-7,TGTGCCAGCAGCTTAGTTGTCGCCTACGAGCAGTACTTC,CASSLVVAYEQYF
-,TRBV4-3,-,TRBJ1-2,TGCGCCAGCAGTCATTTAGGTGGAAACTATGGCTACACCTTC,CASSHLGGNYGYTF
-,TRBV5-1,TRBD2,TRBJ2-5,TGCGCCAGCAGCGGGACTAGCGTCGGGGAGACCCAGTACTTC,CASSGTSVGETQYF
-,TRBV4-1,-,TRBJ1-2,TGCGCCAGCAGCCTTACCCCAGGCGGGGACCACTATGGCTACACCTTC,CASSLTPGGDHYGYTF
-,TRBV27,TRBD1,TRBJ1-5,TGTGCCAGCAGGAAGGACAGGGGCGGCAATCAGCCCCAGCATTTT,CASRKDRGGNQPQHF
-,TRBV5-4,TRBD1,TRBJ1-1,TGTGCCAGCAGCCGCTCTTCGATCAGGGGGTTGAATGAAGCTTTCTTT,CASSRSSIRGLNEAFF
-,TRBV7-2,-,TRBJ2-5,TGTGCCAGCAGCTCCTCTGCTCTACAGGGTAGGGAGACCCAGTACTTC,CASSSSALQGRETQYF
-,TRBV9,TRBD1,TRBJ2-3,TGTGCCAGCAGCGCGGACAGGGTAAACACAGATACGCAGTATTTT,CASSADRVNTDTQYF
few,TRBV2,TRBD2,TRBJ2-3,TGTGCCAGCAACCCGAGGACTAGCGGTGATACGCAGTATTTT,CASNPRTSGDTQYF
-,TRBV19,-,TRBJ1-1,TGTGCCAGTAGTATAGATAGGAAAAACACTGAAGCTTTCTTT,CASSIDRKNTEAFF
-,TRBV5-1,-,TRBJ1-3,TGCGCCAGCAGTCCTCAGGACTCTGGAAACACCATATATTTT,CASSPQDSGNTIYF
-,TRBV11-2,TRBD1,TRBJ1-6,TGTGCCAGCAGCGCCGGGACAGGAAATTCACCCCTCCACTTT,CASSAGTGNSPLHF
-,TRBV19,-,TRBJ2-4,TGTGCCAGTACTCCCTCGTCCGCCCAAGCCAAAAACATTCAGTACTTC,CASTPSSAQAKNIQYF
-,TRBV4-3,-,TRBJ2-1,TGCGCCAGCAGCCAAGCCGCACAATCCTACAATGAGCAGTTCTTC,CASSQAAQSYNEQFF